This T cell receptor (beta chain) emerged from a study of T cells in Graves' hyperthyroidism and ophthalmopathy. The V gene lost 1 base and the J gene lost 8 bases, with 14 bases spanning the gap. In germline, CDR1 is MDHEN, CDR2 SYDVKM. There are 15 residues in the CDR3. The table lists this clonotype with many counts. What was amplified from RNA transcripts were TCR beta CDR3 regions. TCR CDR3 regions were first amplified by RT-PCR with HTBI primers. TCRdb fed the multiplex PCR reads into MiXCR, producing one record per CDR3 protein. The sample shows about 640,000 distinct CDR3 sequences, roughly 15% of them seen only once.

The chain links TRBV28 to TRBJ1-4; D perhaps matches TRBD1 (5 bases). The sample taken for sequencing was blood. The receptor comes from a woman aged 50 to 65 with Graves' ophthalmopathy. The CDR3 sequence: CASSLSAGKREKLFF. CDR3 in DNA: TGTGCCAGCAGTTTATCTGCAGGGAAGAGAGAAAAACTGTTTTTT.